These 12 T cell receptor beta chains were all obtained from the same sample, sequenced in a study of chemoradiotherapy in HPV16-positive cancers. Sequencing used immunoSEQ multiplex PCR; TCRdb keeps in-frame clones, though not all of them. The table records fewer than 20,000 clones, around 92% of them present only once. The source material was blood, sampled from a patient who underwent chemoradiotherapy. These TCRs come from a human donor with HPV-associated anogenital cancer.

V is TRBV19 and J is TRBJ2-2; 7 bases map to TRBD1. This CDR3 spans 15 amino acids. CDR1 is LNHDA and CDR2 is SQIVND in the germline V gene (reference sequence). V lost 8 bases and J lost 0; bases outside the gene matches: 6. For the CDR3, the DNA is TGTGCCAGTTGGATCGGGACAGCGAACACCGGGGAGCTGTTTTTT. Its translation: CASWIGTANTGELFF.

The rearrangement joins TRBV9 to TRBJ2-3; 10 bases match TRBD2. V gave up 4 bases and J gave up 4 bases; unmatched junction bases: 9. Germline V CDR1 and CDR2: SGDLS, YYNGEE. The CDR3 extends over 16 amino acids. The CDR3 DNA follows: TGTGCCAGCAGCTCCGAACTAGCGGGGCCGGCAGATACGCAGTATTTT. It translates to CASSSELAGPADTQYF.

The rearrangement uses TRBV27 and TRBJ2-7, with D perhaps matching TRBD1 (5 bases). Deletions cut 5 bases from V and 2 bases from J, with 13 bases between. The CDR3 totals 14 residues. CDR1 and CDR2 from the germline V gene are MNHEY and SMNVEV (reference sequence). Here the CDR3 DNA reads TGTGCCAGCAGTGCCAGGGCATTAACCTACGAGCAGTACTTC. The encoded protein is CASSARALTYEQYF.

This clone was counted between two and nine times. The genes are TRBV5-4 and TRBJ1-1; the D is unclear. Germline assignment: CDR1 SGHNT and CDR2 YYREEE (reference sequence). The V and J ends lost 0 bases and 5 bases respectively, with 14 bases between them. This CDR3 spans 15 amino acids. The CDR3 DNA reads TGTGCCAGCAGCTTGGCCTCAAGGGATAGGACTGAAGCTTTCTTT. Protein sequence: CASSLASRDRTEAFF.

The chain is built from TRBV7-2 and TRBJ2-3, with TRBD2 matching over 10 bases. J was trimmed by 2 bases and V by 4 bases; bases with no gene match: 3. The germline CDR1 and CDR2 sequences are SGHTA and FQGNSA. This CDR3 spans 15 amino acids. CDR3 residues: CASSSSGRATDTQYF. CDR3 bases: TGTGCCAGCAGCTCTAGCGGGAGAGCCACAGATACGCAGTATTTT.

V is TRBV5-1 and J is TRBJ2-7; D not certain. V was shortened by 0 bases and J by 3 bases, with 7 bases between the two germline ends. The CDR3 has 13 amino acids. Per the germline V gene, CDR1 is SGHRS and CDR2 is YFSETQ. The CDR3 DNA follows: TGCGCCAGCAGCTTGGATGGGGTCTACGAGCAGTACTTC. It codes for CASSLDGVYEQYF.

This chain's CDR3 is CASSFDGTSYEQYF. The CDR3, as DNA: TGTGCCAGCAGCTTCGACGGGACCTCCTACGAGCAGTACTTC. The V call is TRBV9, the J call TRBJ2-7; perhaps D is TRBD1 or TRBD2 (5 bases each). Germline loops: CDR1 SGDLS, CDR2 YYNGEE. The length of the CDR3 is 14 residues. Trimming cost V 4 bases and J 0 bases, with 11 bases left between them.

The rearrangement links TRBV11-3 to TRBJ2-1; 8 bases map to TRBD2. Germline V gives CDR1 SGHNT, CDR2 YENEEA. This CDR3 contains 15 residues. V was clipped by 5 bases and J by 4 bases; unmatched bases: 7. In DNA form, the CDR3 reads TGTGCCAGCAGCCCAGGCAGCGGGAGTTACAATGAGCAGTTCTTC. Its translation is CASSPGSGSYNEQFF.

This clone has a single count. V usage is TRBV6-1 and J usage is TRBJ1-1; TRBD1 is a possible D gene (5 bases). Germline V gene sequence: CDR1 MNHNS, CDR2 SASEGT. This CDR3 contains 14 residues. The ends were cut back, 3 bases at V and 5 bases at J, with 13 bases in the middle. The CDR3 DNA follows: TGTGCCAGCAGTGATATTCGGGGGGTTACTGAAGCTTTCTTT. Encoded protein: CASSDIRGVTEAFF.

The chain couples TRBV30 to TRBJ2-3; D ambiguous. The CDR3 runs 14 residues. Germline CDR1 GTSNPN, CDR2 SVGIG (reference sequence). Between the trimmed V and J ends, which lost 2 bases and 0 bases, there was a span of 9 bases. The CDR3 protein is CAWSRTLSTDTQYF. In nucleotides, the CDR3 is TGTGCCTGGAGTAGAACCTTGAGCACAGATACGCAGTATTTT.

This chain connects TRBV15 to TRBJ1-3; D is uncertain. V was trimmed by 0 bases and J by 1 base, leaving 10 bases between them. The CDR3 has 16 residues. The germline gives CDR1 LNHNV, CDR2 YYDKDF (reference sequence). The CDR3 spells CATSRDLPGSGNTIYF. CDR3 in DNA: TGTGCCACCAGCAGAGATCTCCCCGGATCTGGAAACACCATATATTTT.

The rearrangement uses TRBV29-1 and TRBJ1-6; the D gene is possibly TRBD1 (5 bases). The CDR3 length is 13 residues. V was trimmed by 5 bases and J by 10 bases, leaving 15 bases between them. In germline, CDR1 is SQVTM, CDR2 ANQGSEA. This chain's CDR3 is CSVSGGFGSPLHF. In DNA, the CDR3 is TGCAGCGTTTCCGGGGGATTTGGGTCACCCCTCCACTTT.